This is a list of T cell receptor beta chains from one sample in a study of T cells in Graves' hyperthyroidism and ophthalmopathy. TCRdb processed the multiplex PCR reads anew with MiXCR; each CDR3 protein has one entry. The data hold around 600,000 distinct CDR3 sequences, with about 15% observed a single time. Sequenced material: blood. Receptor source: a woman in her forties or fifties with Graves' ophthalmopathy. Each CDR3 is given without its conserved first and last residue. The order of the fields is J gene, V gene, CDR3 protein.

J: TRBJ2-7; V: TRBV7-9; CDR3: ASSFSQAANEQY
J: TRBJ2-5; V: TRBV6-1; CDR3: ASRAGGTGQTQY
J: TRBJ2-7; V: TRBV20-1; CDR3: SARVGGGTLGGSYEQY
J: TRBJ2-7; V: TRBV10-3; CDR3: AISEQSYEQY
J: TRBJ2-5; V: TRBV28; CDR3: ASSLLERRGETQY
J: TRBJ1-5; V: TRBV20-1; CDR3: SARVRNQPQH
J: TRBJ2-3; V: TRBV4-1; CDR3: ASSQSSLAGPTDTQY
J: TRBJ2-1; V: TRBV5-1; CDR3: ASSLGQGFYNEQF
J: TRBJ2-3; V: TRBV20-1; CDR3: SASSGEVGNTQY
J: TRBJ1-2; V: TRBV27; CDR3: ASSSVKGSGYGYT
J: TRBJ2-7; V: TRBV6-1; CDR3: ASSLGLADDEQY
J: TRBJ1-6; V: TRBV25-1; CDR3: ASKDGWDNSPLH
J: TRBJ1-6; V: TRBV12-3/TRBV12-4; CDR3: ASSLSRARSSPLH
J: TRBJ1-1; V: TRBV2; CDR3: ASSDQGSLNTEAF
J: TRBJ2-7; V: TRBV4-3; CDR3: ASSQGTGPPHEQY
J: TRBJ2-3; V: TRBV28; CDR3: ASSSRDRDRDTQY
J: TRBJ2-2; V: TRBV18; CDR3: ASSPRRATGELF
J: TRBJ2-1; V: TRBV6-1; CDR3: ASSGGRDNEQF
J: TRBJ2-7; V: TRBV7-8; CDR3: ASSLSRNSYEQY
J: TRBJ2-7; V: TRBV20-1; CDR3: SARGWTAPTYEQY
J: TRBJ2-1; V: TRBV20-1; CDR3: SASLGIYNEQF
J: TRBJ1-2; V: TRBV29-1; CDR3: SARPLKGGNYGYT
J: TRBJ2-2; V: TRBV28; CDR3: ASSMESGELF
J: TRBJ1-1; V: TRBV20-1; CDR3: SARWDTEAF
J: TRBJ1-4; V: TRBV28; CDR3: ASSLGTGGGGEKLF
J: TRBJ1-2; V: TRBV29-1; CDR3: SAARQGSYGYT
J: TRBJ2-7; V: TRBV5-1; CDR3: ASSFGIGTYEQY
J: TRBJ2-4; V: TRBV28; CDR3: ASSLGPLGDIQY
J: TRBJ2-1; V: TRBV5-1; CDR3: ASSWEVGLAGALNEQF
J: TRBJ2-3; V: TRBV20-1; CDR3: SARGTSISDTQY
J: TRBJ2-7; V: TRBV28; CDR3: ASSLSILSSYEQY
J: TRBJ1-2; V: TRBV30; CDR3: AWSREDYGYT
J: TRBJ1-1; V: TRBV29-1; CDR3: SVESGQNTEAF
J: TRBJ2-7; V: TRBV27; CDR3: ASSFRGRYEQY
J: TRBJ2-7; V: TRBV3-1; CDR3: ASSQEWERSYEQY
J: TRBJ2-5; V: TRBV27; CDR3: ASSLIRGGETQY
J: TRBJ2-3; V: TRBV7-9; CDR3: ANSGLAGTDTQY
J: TRBJ2-5; V: TRBV18; CDR3: ASSPPYGGSETQY
J: TRBJ2-3; V: TRBV19; CDR3: ASSTISGSPRYTQY
J: TRBJ2-7; V: TRBV7-9; CDR3: ASSPWTPGYEQY
J: TRBJ1-1; V: TRBV4-2; CDR3: ASSPRTESKENTEAF
J: TRBJ1-5; V: TRBV28; CDR3: ASSLNQGGNQPQH
J: TRBJ2-2; V: TRBV15; CDR3: ATSRDGLGNTGELF
J: TRBJ2-1; V: TRBV5-1; CDR3: ASSSGMPNEQF
J: TRBJ1-2; V: TRBV28; CDR3: ASSPQRGYT
J: TRBJ2-1; V: TRBV12-3/TRBV12-4; CDR3: ASSASGRRYNEQF
J: TRBJ1-2; V: TRBV25-1; CDR3: ASSEPPGHGYT
J: TRBJ2-1; V: TRBV19; CDR3: ASSIVAGVMNNEQF
J: TRBJ1-2; V: TRBV5-5; CDR3: ASRRTGDVGYT
J: TRBJ1-6; V: TRBV12-3/TRBV12-4; CDR3: ASGRTDNSPLH
J: TRBJ2-1; V: TRBV7-9; CDR3: ASFLGGSYNEQF
J: TRBJ1-4; V: TRBV3-1; CDR3: ASSQGGEEEAFGEKLF
J: TRBJ1-2; V: TRBV19; CDR3: ASSPTRTNYGYT
J: TRBJ1-2; V: TRBV19; CDR3: ASTLRRGNGYT
J: TRBJ2-5; V: TRBV27; CDR3: ASSPFEGVLFQETQY
J: TRBJ2-5; V: TRBV6-5; CDR3: ASSYYRIQHQETQY
J: TRBJ2-1; V: TRBV29-1; CDR3: SAEGYNEQF